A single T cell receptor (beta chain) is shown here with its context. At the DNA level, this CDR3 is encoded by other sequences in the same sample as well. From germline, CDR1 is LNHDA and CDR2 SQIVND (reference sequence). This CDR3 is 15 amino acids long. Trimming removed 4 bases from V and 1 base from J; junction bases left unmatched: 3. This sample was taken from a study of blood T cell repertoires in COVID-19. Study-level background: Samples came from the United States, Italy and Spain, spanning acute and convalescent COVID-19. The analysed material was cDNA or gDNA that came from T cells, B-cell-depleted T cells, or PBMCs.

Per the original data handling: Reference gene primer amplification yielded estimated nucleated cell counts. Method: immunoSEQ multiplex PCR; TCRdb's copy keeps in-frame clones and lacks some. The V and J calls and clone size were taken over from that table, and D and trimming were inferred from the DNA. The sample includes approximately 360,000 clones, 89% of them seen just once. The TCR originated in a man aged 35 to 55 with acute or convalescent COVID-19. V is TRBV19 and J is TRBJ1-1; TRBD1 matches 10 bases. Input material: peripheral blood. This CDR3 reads CASSRRDRGNTEAFF. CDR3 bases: TGTGCCAGTAGTAGACGGGACAGGGGGAACACTGAAGCTTTCTTT.